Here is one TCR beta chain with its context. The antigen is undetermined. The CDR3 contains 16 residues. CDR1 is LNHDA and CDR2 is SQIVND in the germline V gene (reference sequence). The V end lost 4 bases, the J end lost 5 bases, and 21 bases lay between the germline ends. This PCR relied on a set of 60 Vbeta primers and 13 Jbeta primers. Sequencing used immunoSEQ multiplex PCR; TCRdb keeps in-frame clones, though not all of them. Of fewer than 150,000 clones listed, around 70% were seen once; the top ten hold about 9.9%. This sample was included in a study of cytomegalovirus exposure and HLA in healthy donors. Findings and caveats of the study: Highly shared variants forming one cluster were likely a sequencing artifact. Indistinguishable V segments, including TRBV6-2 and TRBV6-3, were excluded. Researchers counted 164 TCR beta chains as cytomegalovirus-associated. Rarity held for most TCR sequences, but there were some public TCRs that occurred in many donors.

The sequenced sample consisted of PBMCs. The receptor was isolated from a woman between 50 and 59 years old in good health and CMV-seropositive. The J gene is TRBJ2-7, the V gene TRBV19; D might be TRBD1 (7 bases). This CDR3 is CASSTPRRQGGNEQYF. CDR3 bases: TGTGCCAGTAGTACTCCGAGGAGACAGGGAGGAAACGAGCAGTACTTC.